These 20 T cell receptor beta chains were all obtained from the same sample, sequenced in a study of blood T cell repertoires in COVID-19. Profiling relied on immunoSEQ multiplex PCR, and the TCRdb table lists in-frame clones only, not all of them. The sample holds tens of thousands of clones; roughly nine tenths are singletons and the top ten take 3% to 4%. Source material: peripheral blood. The receptors stem from a man aged 60 to 69 with acute or convalescent COVID-19.

This chain uses TRBV11-2 with TRBJ2-7, with 11 bases that match TRBD1. V lost 2 bases to trimming and J lost 3 bases; unmatched junction nucleotides: 6. Germline V gene lookup returns CDR1 SGHAT and CDR2 FQNNGV. CDR3 length equals 16 residues. The CDR3 region is CASSLIGQGAFYEQYV. The CDR3 DNA reads as TGTGCCAGCAGCTTAATCGGACAGGGGGCTTTCTACGAGCAGTACGTC.

This sequence joins TRBV7-6 and TRBJ2-2; tentative D call: TRBD2 (6 bases). CDR1 and CDR2 (germline): SGHVS, FNYEAQ. The CDR3 length is 15 residues. Trimming left V 5 bases short and J 6 bases short, with 16 bases between. The CDR3 bases are TGTGCCAGCAGCCCCGCGGGGAAGGTCGCCGGGGAGCTGTTTTTT. Its protein product is CASSPAGKVAGELFF.

This chain links TRBV19 with TRBJ2-2; D is unresolved. The V end lost 3 bases, the J end lost 5 bases, and 16 bases lay between the germline ends. The CDR3 spans 16 residues. Per germline, CDR1 LNHDA and CDR2 SQIVND (reference sequence). DNA for the CDR3: TGTGCCAGTAGTATTGACGGGTCTCGTCGGACCGGGGAGCTGTTTTTT. Residues: CASSIDGSRRTGELFF. The full variable domain, with the rest looked up from reference TRBV19 and TRBJ2-2, is DGGITQSPKYLFRKEGQNVTLSCEQNLNHDAMYWYRQDPGQGLRLIYYSQIVNDFQKGDIAEGYSVSREKKESFPLTVTSAQKNPTAFYLCASSIDGSRRTGELFFGEGSRLTVL.

This chain links TRBV11-3 with TRBJ2-1; 8 nucleotides agree with TRBD1. Germline assignment: CDR1 SGHNT and CDR2 YENEEA. The CDR3 contains 15 residues. J lost 6 bases, V lost 5 bases, and 9 bases had no gene match. CDR3 sequence reads: CASSVRTGSINEQFF. In nucleotides, the CDR3 is TGTGCCAGCAGCGTTAGGACAGGGAGTATCAATGAGCAGTTCTTC.

The genes are TRBV6-5 and TRBJ2-7, with 7 bases lining up with TRBD1. Germline-derived CDR1 and CDR2 are MNHEY and SVGAGI. Trimming cost V 4 bases and J 0 bases; bases outside gene matches: 3. This CDR3 comprises 14 residues. The CDR3 nucleotides are TGTGCCAGCAGTTTAGGGGACAGCTCCTACGAGCAGTACTTC. Amino acid sequence: CASSLGDSSYEQYF.

This clone appeared once. The V and J genes are TRBV5-4 and TRBJ2-3; possibly TRBD2 for D (6 bases). Trimming took 0 bases from V and 6 from J, leaving 8 bases between them. Germline CDR1 is SGHNT and CDR2 is YYREEE (reference sequence). The CDR3 sequence is 13 residues long. The CDR3 is CASSLAGADTQYF. The DNA of the CDR3 is TGTGCCAGCAGCTTGGCGGGAGCTGATACGCAGTATTTT.

This clone was detected once. The rearrangement uses TRBV27 and TRBJ2-2; 9 bases map to TRBD2. The CDR3 loop spans 15 amino acids. From germline, CDR1 is MNHEY and CDR2 SMNVEV (reference sequence). V trimming: 3 bases; J trimming: 5 bases; junction bases outside the gene matches: 4. As DNA, the CDR3 is TGTGCCAGCAGTTTTGCGGGAGGGAGGACCGGGGAGCTGTTTTTT. As protein: CASSFAGGRTGELFF.

This sequence joins TRBV5-1 and TRBJ2-1; D is ambiguous. This CDR3 region has 12 residues. Germline values: CDR1 SGHRS, CDR2 YFSETQ. Trimming took 0 bases from V and 15 from J, leaving 13 bases between them. CDR3 protein: CASSLDLTGTFF. The CDR3 DNA reads as TGCGCCAGCAGCTTGGACCTTACCGGTACGTTCTTC.

The chain employs TRBV11-2 and TRBJ2-3, with D unclear. The CDR3 is 15 amino acids. V lost 5 bases and J 2 bases, leaving 14 bases between the germline ends. Germline V CDR1 and CDR2: SGHAT, FQNNGV. The CDR3 here is CASSLRLGATDTQYF. Here the CDR3 DNA reads TGTGCCAGCAGCCTCCGGCTAGGAGCCACAGATACGCAGTATTTT.

The rearrangement joins TRBV27 to TRBJ1-2; no definite D call. The CDR3 totals 15 residues. V lost 5 bases and J lost 1, with 14 bases in between. Germline CDR1 and CDR2: MNHEY and SMNVEV (reference sequence). This CDR3 reads CASSPGVLGNYGYTF. CDR3 sequence (DNA): TGTGCCAGCAGTCCCGGGGTACTCGGTAACTATGGCTACACCTTC.

This sequence joins TRBV7-6 and TRBJ2-1, with a tentative D call TRBD2 (6 bases). This CDR3 has 17 residues. The germline V gene has CDR1 SGHVS and CDR2 FNYEAQ. Trimming left V 3 bases short and J 6 bases short, with 21 bases between. The CDR3 is CASSFSPGLRQLNEQFF. The CDR3 nucleotides are TGTGCCAGCAGCTTTTCGCCGGGACTCCGTCAACTCAATGAGCAGTTCTTC.

This chain connects TRBV2 to TRBJ1-1; D gene unclear. V gave up 1 base and J gave up 7 bases, with 10 bases separating them. The CDR3 has 13 amino acids. Looked up from germline, CDR1 is SNHLY and CDR2 is FYNNEI. In DNA, the CDR3 is TGTGCCAGCAGTGAAGGGCGGGTACTTGAAGCTTTCTTT. Its protein product is CASSEGRVLEAFF.

The rearrangement links TRBV5-8 to TRBJ2-7; D unresolved. The CDR3 runs to 11 residues. V dropped 2 bases and J dropped 6 bases, with 6 bases sitting between them. Germline V gene lookup returns CDR1 SGHTS and CDR2 YDEGEE. CDR3: CASSFYGEQYV. For the CDR3, the DNA is TGTGCCAGCAGCTTCTACGGCGAGCAGTACGTC.

The chain employs TRBV19 and TRBJ2-3, with TRBD2 matching 11 bases. Losses at the gene ends were 4 bases for V and 0 bases for J; bases not matched to a gene: 3. The CDR3 consists of 16 residues. From germline, CDR1 is LNHDA and CDR2 SQIVND (reference sequence). The CDR3 protein is CASSKRTSGSTDTQYF. The CDR3 DNA reads TGTGCCAGTAGTAAAAGGACTAGCGGGAGCACAGATACGCAGTATTTT.

This chain uses TRBV19 with TRBJ2-2; a possible D gene is TRBD2 (6 bases). The V and J ends lost 5 bases and 5 bases respectively, with 15 bases between them. The germline V gene has CDR1 LNHDA and CDR2 SQIVND (reference sequence). The CDR3 totals 15 residues. CDR3 amino acids: CASSLAAEWTGELFF. CDR3 sequence (DNA): TGTGCCAGTAGTTTAGCGGCGGAGTGGACCGGGGAGCTGTTTTTT.

The V call is TRBV5-1, the J call TRBJ1-1, with a tentative D call TRBD1 (5 bases). Trimming removed 4 bases from V and 6 bases from J, with 16 bases in between. CDR3 size: 14 residues. From germline, CDR1 is SGHRS and CDR2 YFSETQ. As DNA, the CDR3 is TGCGCCAGCAGCGCGGGAGAGGGGTTCGCTGAAGCTTTCTTT. Translated, it gives CASSAGEGFAEAFF.

The chain is built from TRBV9 and TRBJ2-2; D may be TRBD2 (7 bases). CDR1 and CDR2 (germline): SGDLS, YYNGEE. V was cut by 1 base and J by 1 base, with 14 bases left in between. The CDR3 spans 17 residues. Here the CDR3 DNA reads TGTGCCAGCAGCGTAATGTCCGGGGGGCGGAACACCGGGGAGCTGTTTTTT. Translation gives CASSVMSGGRNTGELFF.

The chain combines TRBV11-2 with TRBJ2-1; TRBD2 agrees at 8 bases. Germline CDR1 SGHAT, CDR2 FQNNGV. V shed 0 bases and J 8 bases; nucleotides not matched to a gene: 15. The CDR3 consists of 18 residues. The CDR3 nucleotides read TGTGCCAGCAGCTTAGATGGGGCGGGGACTAGAATCGAGGATGAGCAGTTCTTC. Residues: CASSLDGAGTRIEDEQFF.

This chain joins TRBV18 and TRBJ1-4; TRBD1 aligns across 11 bases. The length of the CDR3 is 14 residues. Germline CDR1 is KGHSH and CDR2 is LQKENI. The junction had 0 bases not matched to a gene; V was cut back by 3 bases and J by 6 bases. DNA of the CDR3: TGTGCCAGCTCACCGGGACAGGGGGATGAAAAACTGTTTTTT. This codes for CASSPGQGDEKLFF. The full variable domain, rest sourced from reference TRBV18 and TRBJ1-4, is NAGVMQNPRHLVRRRGQEARLRCSPMKGHSHVYWYRQLPEEGLKFMVYLQKENIIDESGMPKERFSAEFPKEGPSILRIQQVVRGDSAAYFCASSPGQGDEKLFFGSGTQLSVL.

The V call is TRBV30, the J call TRBJ2-1, with D tentatively TRBD2 (5 bases). Trimming removed 8 bases from V and 0 bases from J, with 17 bases in between. Per germline, CDR1 GTSNPN and CDR2 SVGIG (reference sequence). This CDR3 is built from 15 residues. This CDR3 is CAAPGGISSYNEQFF. As DNA, the CDR3 is TGTGCCGCCCCCGGAGGCATCAGCTCCTACAATGAGCAGTTCTTC. The variable domain in full, with the rest retrieved from reference TRBV30 and TRBJ2-1, is SQTIHQWPATLVQPVGSPLSLECTVEGTSNPNLYWYRQAAGRGLQLLFYSVGIGQISSEVPQNLSASRPQDRQFILSSKKLLLSDSGFYLCAAPGGISSYNEQFFGPGTRLTVL.